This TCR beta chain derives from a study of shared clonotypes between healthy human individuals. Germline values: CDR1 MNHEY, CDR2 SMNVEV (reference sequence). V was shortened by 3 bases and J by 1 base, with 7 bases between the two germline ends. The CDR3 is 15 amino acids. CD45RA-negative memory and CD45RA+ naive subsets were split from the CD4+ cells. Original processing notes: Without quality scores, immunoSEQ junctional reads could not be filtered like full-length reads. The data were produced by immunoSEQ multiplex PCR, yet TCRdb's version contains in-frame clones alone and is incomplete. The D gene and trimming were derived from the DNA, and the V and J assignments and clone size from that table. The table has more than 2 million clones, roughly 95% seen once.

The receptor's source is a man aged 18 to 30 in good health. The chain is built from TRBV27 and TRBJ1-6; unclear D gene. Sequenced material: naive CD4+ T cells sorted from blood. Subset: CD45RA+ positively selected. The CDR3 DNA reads TGTGCCAGCAGTTTGGTGGGGTCCTATAATTCACCCCTCCACTTT. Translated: CASSLVGSYNSPLHF.